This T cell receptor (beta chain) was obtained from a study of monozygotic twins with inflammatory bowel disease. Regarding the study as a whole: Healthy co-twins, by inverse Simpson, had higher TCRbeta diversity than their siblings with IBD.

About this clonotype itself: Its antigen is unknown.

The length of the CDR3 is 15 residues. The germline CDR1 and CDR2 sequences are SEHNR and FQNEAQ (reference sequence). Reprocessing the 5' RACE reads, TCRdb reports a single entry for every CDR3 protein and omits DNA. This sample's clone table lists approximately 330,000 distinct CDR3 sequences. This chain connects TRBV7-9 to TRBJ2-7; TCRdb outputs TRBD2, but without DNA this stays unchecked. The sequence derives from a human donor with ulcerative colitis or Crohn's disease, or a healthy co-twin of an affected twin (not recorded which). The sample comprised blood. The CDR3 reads CASTRSGELSYEQYF.